The next 20 T cell receptor beta chains were all read from a single sample in a study of beta chain features in type 1 diabetes. Findings of the study overall: For Type 1 diabetes patients, all four CD4+ subsets carried TCRB CDR3s that were moderately but significantly shorter.

Investigators reverse transcribed all isolated RNA, so they sequenced expressed TCRB transcripts. Clones were sequenced by immunoSEQ multiplex PCR, and TCRdb holds only the in-frame ones, with some missing. The repertoire holds over 150,000 clones, about 9.3% seen once, with roughly 0.45% in the top ten. Their specific antigens are unknown. Sequenced material: central memory CD4+ T cells from blood. The receptors originated from a man aged 30 to 39 with type 1 diabetes.

V gene TRBV4-1 combines with J gene TRBJ2-2; 14 bases match TRBD2. V lost 0 bases to trimming and J lost 4 bases; unmatched junction nucleotides: 4. This CDR3 region has 18 residues. Germline V lookup: CDR1 MGHRA, CDR2 YSYEKL. This CDR3 is CASSQETSGRAGTGELFF. CDR3 nucleotide sequence: TGCGCCAGCAGCCAAGAGACTAGCGGGAGGGCGGGCACCGGGGAGCTGTTTTTT.

V usage is TRBV29-1 and J usage is TRBJ2-3, with 12 bases aligning to TRBD2. Trimming cost V 6 bases and J 6 bases; bases outside gene matches: 10. CDR1 is SQVTM, CDR2 ANQGSEA, per germline. The CDR3 consists of 15 residues. CDR3 nucleotide sequence: TGCAGCGTCTCCCGACTAGCGGGAGTTACGGATACGCAGTATTTT. It yields the protein CSVSRLAGVTDTQYF.

This clone was found a few times. The J gene is TRBJ2-5, the V gene TRBV5-1; D is possibly TRBD2 (6 bases). V was cut by 0 bases and J by 1 base, with 13 bases left in between. Germline-derived CDR1 and CDR2 are SGHRS and YFSETQ. The CDR3 consists of 16 residues. The CDR3 loop reads CASSLASANLQETQYF. Here the CDR3 DNA reads TGCGCCAGCAGCTTGGCTAGCGCCAACCTCCAAGAGACCCAGTACTTC.

In this sample, this clone turned up a few times. The chain uses TRBV9 and TRBJ1-1; 8 bases are shared with TRBD1. Germline lookup yields CDR1 SGDLS and CDR2 YYNGEE. Trimming cost V 0 bases and J 4 bases; bases outside gene matches: 11. This CDR3 has 17 residues. In DNA form, the CDR3 reads TGTGCCAGCAGCGTAGGCGTAAGCAGGGGGCAAGGCACTGAAGCTTTCTTT. Amino acid sequence: CASSVGVSRGQGTEAFF.

This clone appeared a few times. The chain carries TRBV4-2 and TRBJ1-4; D gene ambiguous. The CDR3 loop spans 16 amino acids. The V gene's germline CDR1 is LGHNA and CDR2 YNFKEQ. Trimming took off 1 base at V and 3 bases at J, with 12 bases between the two ends. CDR3 bases: TGTGCCAGCAGCCAAGTCGAAGGCCGGGCTAATGAAAAACTGTTTTTT. Translating it yields CASSQVEGRANEKLFF.

There are a few counts of this clone. This rearrangement joins TRBV19 to TRBJ2-2, with 7 bases fitting TRBD2. CDR3 length equals 16 residues. Germline CDR1 and CDR2: LNHDA and SQIVND (reference sequence). V lost 6 bases to trimming and J lost 7 bases; unmatched junction nucleotides: 14. CDR3 sequence (DNA): TGTGCCAGTAGCCTGGCGGCTAGCGGCGGAAGCGGGGAGCTGTTTTTT. Residues: CASSLAASGGSGELFF.

This clone was seen a handful of times. This chain links TRBV18 with TRBJ1-5; D is unresolved. V shed 3 bases and J shed 7 bases, with 19 bases lying between them. The germline CDR1 and CDR2 sequences are KGHSH and LQKENI. This CDR3 region has 16 residues. The CDR3 region is CASSPPRVGPGQPQHF. CDR3 coding DNA: TGTGCCAGCTCACCCCCAAGGGTGGGTCCGGGGCAGCCCCAGCATTTT.

The gene calls are TRBV18 and TRBJ2-5, with 10 bases fitting TRBD2. Germline-derived CDR1 and CDR2 are KGHSH and LQKENI. The V and J ends lost 4 bases and 4 bases, in that order; junction bases with no gene match: 3. This CDR3 has 14 residues. The CDR3 sequence is CASSRAGGLETQYF. The CDR3 DNA follows: TGTGCCAGCTCACGAGCGGGAGGGCTAGAGACCCAGTACTTC.

This clone turned up a few times. The rearrangement links TRBV15 to TRBJ2-5, with D maybe TRBD1 (5 bases). This CDR3 has 15 residues. Trimming shortened V by 0 bases and J by 3 bases, and 11 bases separated the two germline ends. The germline V gene encodes CDR1 LNHNV and CDR2 YYDKDF (reference sequence). CDR3 nucleotide sequence: TGTGCCACCAGCAGAGATCTACAGGTGGAAGAGACCCAGTACTTC. It yields the protein CATSRDLQVEETQYF.

The gene calls are TRBV7-2 and TRBJ1-2, with 8 bases lining up with TRBD1. The V and J ends lost 5 bases and 4 bases, in that order; junction bases with no gene match: 3. Germline V lookup: CDR1 SGHTA, CDR2 FQGNSA. The CDR3 totals 13 residues. The CDR3 sequence is CASSVGQAYGYTF. The DNA for the CDR3 is TGTGCCAGCAGCGTGGGACAGGCCTATGGCTACACCTTC.

This clone came up a few times. The chain has TRBV7-3 and TRBJ2-7; D perhaps matches TRBD1 (6 bases). V gave up 5 bases and J gave up 6 bases, with 14 bases separating them. This CDR3 region has 13 residues. CDR1 is SGHTA and CDR2 is FQGTGA in the germline V gene. CDR3 bases: TGTGCCAGCAGCACCGGACAGACCTCCGAGCAGTACTTC. It is translated as CASSTGQTSEQYF.

The rearrangement links TRBV19 to TRBJ2-2, with a possible D match to TRBD2 (5 bases). Looked up from germline, CDR1 is LNHDA and CDR2 is SQIVND (reference sequence). The CDR3 is 14 amino acids. The V gene lost 7 bases and the J gene lost 4 bases, with 13 bases spanning the gap. CDR3 protein: CASNHGVATGELFF. CDR3 DNA: TGTGCCAGTAACCACGGGGTCGCCACCGGGGAGCTGTTTTTT.

This clone was seen more than once but under ten times. The chain carries TRBV7-9 and TRBJ2-2; 7 positions agree with TRBD2. The trim removed 4 bases at V and 3 bases at J, leaving 5 bases unmatched. Germline lookup yields CDR1 SEHNR and CDR2 FQNEAQ (reference sequence). The CDR3 runs to 15 residues. The CDR3 loop reads CASSSGLGYTGELFF. CDR3 DNA sequence: TGTGCCAGCAGCTCAGGACTAGGGTACACCGGGGAGCTGTTTTTT.

This clone was seen a handful of times. The J gene is TRBJ2-2, the V gene TRBV28; TRBD2 aligns across 10 bases. With 6 bases clipped from V and 4 bases from J, the junction kept 8 bases outside the gene matches. Germline V lookup: CDR1 MDHEN, CDR2 SYDVKM. The CDR3 is 16 residues long. The CDR3 reads CASRSGRAVGTGELFF. CDR3 in DNA: TGTGCCAGCAGGAGCGGGAGGGCCGTTGGCACCGGGGAGCTGTTTTTT.

There are a few counts of this clone. The rearrangement uses TRBV30 and TRBJ1-4; 9 positions match TRBD1. This CDR3 region has 13 residues. The germline V gene has CDR1 GTSNPN and CDR2 SVGIG (reference sequence). V was clipped by 6 bases and J by 5 bases; unmatched bases: 4. CDR3 nucleotide sequence: TGTGCCTGCCGACAGGGGGGAAATGAAAAACTGTTTTTT. Its protein product is CACRQGGNEKLFF.

The chain is built from TRBV20-1 and TRBJ1-1, with no clear D. V gave up 4 bases and J gave up 10 bases, with 13 bases separating them. CDR3 length equals 11 residues. CDR1 and CDR2 from the germline V gene are DFQATT and SNEGSKA (reference sequence). CDR3: CSAMGGWLAFF. In nucleotides, the CDR3 is TGCAGTGCTATGGGAGGTTGGTTAGCTTTCTTT.

This clone appeared a few times. This chain uses TRBV18 with TRBJ2-1; TRBD1 might be the D (6 bases). Trimming pared 6 bases from V and 8 bases from J, leaving 20 bases between. Germline V CDR1 and CDR2: KGHSH, LQKENI. This CDR3 is built from 15 residues. The CDR3 is CASSLQGRKMDEQFF. The CDR3 nucleotides read TGTGCCAGCTCCCTGCAGGGGCGTAAGATGGATGAGCAGTTCTTC.

J is TRBJ1-1 and V is TRBV27; TRBD1 might be the D (6 bases). There are 15 residues in the CDR3. The germline V gene encodes CDR1 MNHEY and CDR2 SMNVEV (reference sequence). The V end was cut by 3 bases, the J end by 4 bases, with 15 bases between. CDR3 bases: TGTGCCAGCAGTTTGTTACAGGGAGGGGTCACTGAAGCTTTCTTT. Translation: CASSLLQGGVTEAFF.

V and J are TRBV30 and TRBJ2-7; D is perhaps TRBD2 (5 bases). Germline V CDR1 and CDR2: GTSNPN, SVGIG (reference sequence). V shed 3 bases and J shed 10 bases, with 13 bases lying between them. The CDR3 runs 11 residues. The CDR3 protein is CAWRGSRTQYF. In DNA, the CDR3 is TGTGCCTGGAGAGGGTCGCGGACTCAGTACTTC.

This clone has just a few counts. The chain has TRBV11-1 and TRBJ1-2; possibly TRBD1 for D (5 bases). The CDR3 runs 13 residues. Trimming pared 1 base from V and 4 bases from J, leaving 7 bases between. The germline V gene encodes CDR1 SGHAT and CDR2 FQDESV (reference sequence). The CDR3 reads CASSLGQLYGYTF. The DNA for the CDR3 is TGTGCCAGCAGCTTAGGACAGCTCTATGGCTACACCTTC.